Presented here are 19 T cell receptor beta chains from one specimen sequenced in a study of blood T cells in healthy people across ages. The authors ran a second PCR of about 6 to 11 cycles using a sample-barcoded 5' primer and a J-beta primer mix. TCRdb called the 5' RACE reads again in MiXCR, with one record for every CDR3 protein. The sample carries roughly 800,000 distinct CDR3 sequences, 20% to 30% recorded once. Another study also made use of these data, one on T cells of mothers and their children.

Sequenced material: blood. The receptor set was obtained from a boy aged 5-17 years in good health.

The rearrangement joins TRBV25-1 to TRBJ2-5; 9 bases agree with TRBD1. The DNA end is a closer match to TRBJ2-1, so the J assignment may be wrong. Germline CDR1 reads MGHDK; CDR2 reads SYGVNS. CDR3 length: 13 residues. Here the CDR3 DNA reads TGTGCCAGCAGTGGGGACAGGGCGAATGAGCAGTTCTTC. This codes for CASSGDRANEQFF.

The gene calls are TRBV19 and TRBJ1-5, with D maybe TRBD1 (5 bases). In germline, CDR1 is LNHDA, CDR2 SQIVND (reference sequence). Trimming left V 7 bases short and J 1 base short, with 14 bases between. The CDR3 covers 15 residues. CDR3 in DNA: TGTGCCAGTAAACTTCAGGGACCCAGCAATCAGCCCCAGCATTTT. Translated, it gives CASKLQGPSNQPQHF.

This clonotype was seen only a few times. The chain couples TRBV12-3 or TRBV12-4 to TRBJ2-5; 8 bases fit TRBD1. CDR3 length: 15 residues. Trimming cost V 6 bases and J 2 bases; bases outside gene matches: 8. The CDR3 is CASREPGTGQETQYF. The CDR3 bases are TGTGCCAGCAGGGAACCCGGGACAGGTCAAGAGACCCAGTACTTC.

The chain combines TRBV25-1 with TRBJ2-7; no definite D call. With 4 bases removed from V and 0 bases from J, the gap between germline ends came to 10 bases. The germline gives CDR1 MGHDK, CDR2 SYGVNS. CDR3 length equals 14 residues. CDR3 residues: CASSGESGSYEQYF. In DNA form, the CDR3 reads TGTGCCAGCAGTGGAGAATCTGGCTCCTACGAGCAGTACTTC.

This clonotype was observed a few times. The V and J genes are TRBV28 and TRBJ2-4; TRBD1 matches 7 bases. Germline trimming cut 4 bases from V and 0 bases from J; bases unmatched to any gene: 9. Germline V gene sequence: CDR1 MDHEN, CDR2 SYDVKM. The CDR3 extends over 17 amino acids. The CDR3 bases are TGTGCCAGCAGTTGGGGAACAGGGGTAATAGCCAAAAACATTCAGTACTTC. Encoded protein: CASSWGTGVIAKNIQYF.

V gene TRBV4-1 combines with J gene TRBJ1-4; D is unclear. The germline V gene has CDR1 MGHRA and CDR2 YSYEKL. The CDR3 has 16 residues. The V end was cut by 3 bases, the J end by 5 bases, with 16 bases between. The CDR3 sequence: CASSHVVAGLNEKLFF. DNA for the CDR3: TGCGCCAGCAGCCACGTGGTTGCTGGGCTGAATGAAAAACTGTTTTTT.

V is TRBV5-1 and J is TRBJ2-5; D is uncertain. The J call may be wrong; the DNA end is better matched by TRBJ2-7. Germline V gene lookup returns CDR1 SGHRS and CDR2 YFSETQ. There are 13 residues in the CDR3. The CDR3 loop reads CASSLTPEYEQYF. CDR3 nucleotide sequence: TGCGCCAGCAGCTTAACCCCTGAATACGAGCAGTACTTC.

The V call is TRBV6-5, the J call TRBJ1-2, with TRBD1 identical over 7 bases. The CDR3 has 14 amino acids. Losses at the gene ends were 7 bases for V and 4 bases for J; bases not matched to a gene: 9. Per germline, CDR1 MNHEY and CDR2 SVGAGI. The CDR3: CASTNRTGLYGYTF. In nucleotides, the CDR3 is TGTGCCAGCACCAACCGGACAGGCCTCTATGGCTACACCTTC.

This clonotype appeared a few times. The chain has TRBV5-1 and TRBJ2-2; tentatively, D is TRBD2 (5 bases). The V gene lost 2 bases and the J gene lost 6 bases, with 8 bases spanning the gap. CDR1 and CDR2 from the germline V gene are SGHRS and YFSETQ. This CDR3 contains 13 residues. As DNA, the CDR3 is TGCGCCAGCAGCTTACTAGAACCCGGGGAGCTGTTTTTT. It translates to CASSLLEPGELFF.

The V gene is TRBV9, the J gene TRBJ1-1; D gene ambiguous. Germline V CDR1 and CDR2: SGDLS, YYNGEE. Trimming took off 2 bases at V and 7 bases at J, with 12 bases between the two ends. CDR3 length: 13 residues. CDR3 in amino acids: CASSVLDRSEAFF. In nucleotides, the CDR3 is TGTGCCAGCAGCGTCTTGGATCGGAGTGAAGCTTTCTTT.

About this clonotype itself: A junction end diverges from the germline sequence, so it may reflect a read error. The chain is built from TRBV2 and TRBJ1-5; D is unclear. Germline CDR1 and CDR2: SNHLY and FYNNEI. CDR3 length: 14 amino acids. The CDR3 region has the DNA TGTACCAGCAGAGCCGTCCTTAAAAATCAGCCCCAGCATTTT. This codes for CTSRAVLKNQPQHF. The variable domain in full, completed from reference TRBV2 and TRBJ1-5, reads EPEVTQTPSHQVTQMGQEVILRCVPISNHLYFYWYRQILGQKVEFLVSFYNNEISEKSEIFDDQFSVERPDGSNFTLKIRSTKLEDSAMYFCTSRAVLKNQPQHFGDGTRLSIL.

The CDR3 loop is CASSLLLGTVAYEQYF. In DNA form, the CDR3 reads TGTGCCAGCAGCTTACTTCTAGGGACAGTGGCCTACGAGCAGTACTTC. The chain employs TRBV13 and TRBJ2-5; 7 nucleotides align to TRBD1. The last part of the DNA fits TRBJ2-7 better; the J call may be wrong. The length of the CDR3 is 16 residues. Germline V lookup: CDR1 PRHDT, CDR2 FYEKMQ (reference sequence).

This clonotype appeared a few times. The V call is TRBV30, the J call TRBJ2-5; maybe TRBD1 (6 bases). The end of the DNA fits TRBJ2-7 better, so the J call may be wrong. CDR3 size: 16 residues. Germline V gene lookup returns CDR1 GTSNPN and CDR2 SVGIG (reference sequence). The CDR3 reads CAWSVHGRGFSYEQYF. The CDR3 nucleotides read TGTGCCTGGAGTGTACATGGCAGGGGCTTCTCCTACGAGCAGTACTTC.

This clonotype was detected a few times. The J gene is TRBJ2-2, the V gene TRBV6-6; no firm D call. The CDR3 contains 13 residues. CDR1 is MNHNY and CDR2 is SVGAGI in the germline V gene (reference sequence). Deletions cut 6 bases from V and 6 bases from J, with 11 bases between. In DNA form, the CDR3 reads TGTGCCAGCAGGGATAATCCCCCCGGGGAGCTGTTTTTT. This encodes CASRDNPPGELFF.

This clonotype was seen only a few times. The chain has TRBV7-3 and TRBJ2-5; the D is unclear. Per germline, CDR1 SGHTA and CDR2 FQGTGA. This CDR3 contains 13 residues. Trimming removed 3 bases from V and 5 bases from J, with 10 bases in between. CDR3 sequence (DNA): TGTGCCAGCAGCTTGAGTCAGCTCGAGACCCAGTACTTC. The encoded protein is CASSLSQLETQYF.

The CDR3 coding sequence is TGTGCCAGCAGCTTGGGGGCCACAGTACAAGAGACCCAGTACTTC. This codes for CASSLGATVQETQYF. This sequence joins TRBV5-5 and TRBJ2-5; D not resolved. V dropped 0 bases and J dropped 2 bases, with 11 bases sitting between them. The CDR3 extends over 15 amino acids. CDR1 and CDR2 (germline): SGHKS, YYEKEE (reference sequence).

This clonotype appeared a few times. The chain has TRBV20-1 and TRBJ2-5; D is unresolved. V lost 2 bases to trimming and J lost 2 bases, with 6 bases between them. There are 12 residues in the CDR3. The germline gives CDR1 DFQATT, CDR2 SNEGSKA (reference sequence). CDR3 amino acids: CSARQPQETQYF. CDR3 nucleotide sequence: TGCAGTGCTAGACAACCTCAAGAGACCCAGTACTTC.

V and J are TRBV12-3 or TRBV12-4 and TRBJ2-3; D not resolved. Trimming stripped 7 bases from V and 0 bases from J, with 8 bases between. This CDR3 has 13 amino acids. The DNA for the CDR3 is TGTGCCAGCACCCCATCCAGCACAGATACGCAGTATTTT. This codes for CASTPSSTDTQYF.

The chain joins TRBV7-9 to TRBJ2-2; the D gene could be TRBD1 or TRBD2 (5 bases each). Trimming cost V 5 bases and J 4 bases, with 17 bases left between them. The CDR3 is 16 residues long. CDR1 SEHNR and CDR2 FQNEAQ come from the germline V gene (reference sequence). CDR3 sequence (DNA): TGTGCCAGCAGCCTCCGGCTGGGGGAAGGCACCGGGGAGCTGTTTTTT. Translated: CASSLRLGEGTGELFF.